The following is a T cell receptor beta chain sequence with its context. This sample stems from a study of blood T cell repertoires in COVID-19. On the study more broadly: The United States, Italy and Spain were the sources of the acute and convalescent COVID-19 samples. T cells, B-cell-depleted T cells, or PBMCs provided the cDNA or gDNA that served as material.

Per the authors' pipeline: For nucleated cells, counts were estimated from reference gene primer amplification. Repertoires were generated with immunoSEQ multiplex PCR, while TCRdb's copy carries only in-frame clones and drops some. V and J calls and clone size are copied from that table; D and trimming were computed from the DNA. The table records tens of thousands of clones, approximately 80% of them present only once. Germline V gene sequence: CDR1 SGHTA, CDR2 FQGNSA. The V end was cut by 5 bases, the J end by 5 bases, with 12 bases between. CDR3 length: 13 residues. This chain uses TRBV7-2 with TRBJ2-5; no definite D call. Sequenced material: peripheral blood. The TCR sequence derives from a human donor in a cohort sampled during active COVID-19. CDR3 bases: TGTGCCAGCAGCCATCGAGGTCCGGAGACCCAGTACTTC. Protein product: CASSHRGPETQYF.